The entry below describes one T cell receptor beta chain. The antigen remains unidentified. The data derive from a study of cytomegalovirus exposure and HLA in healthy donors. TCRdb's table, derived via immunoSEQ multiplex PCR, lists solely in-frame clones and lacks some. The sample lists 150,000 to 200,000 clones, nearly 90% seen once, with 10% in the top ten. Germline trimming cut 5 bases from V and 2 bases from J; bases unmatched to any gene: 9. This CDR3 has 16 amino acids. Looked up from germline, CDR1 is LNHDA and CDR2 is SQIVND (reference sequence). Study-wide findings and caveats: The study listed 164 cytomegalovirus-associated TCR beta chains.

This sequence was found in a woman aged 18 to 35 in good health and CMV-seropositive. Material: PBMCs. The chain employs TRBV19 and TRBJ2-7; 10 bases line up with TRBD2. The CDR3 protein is CASSPLLAGRTYEQYF. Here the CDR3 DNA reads TGTGCCAGTAGTCCCTTACTAGCGGGAAGGACCTACGAGCAGTACTTC. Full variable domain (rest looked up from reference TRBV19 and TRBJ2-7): DGGITQSPKYLFRKEGQNVTLSCEQNLNHDAMYWYRQDPGQGLRLIYYSQIVNDFQKGDIAEGYSVSREKKESFPLTVTSAQKNPTAFYLCASSPLLAGRTYEQYFGPGTRLTVT.